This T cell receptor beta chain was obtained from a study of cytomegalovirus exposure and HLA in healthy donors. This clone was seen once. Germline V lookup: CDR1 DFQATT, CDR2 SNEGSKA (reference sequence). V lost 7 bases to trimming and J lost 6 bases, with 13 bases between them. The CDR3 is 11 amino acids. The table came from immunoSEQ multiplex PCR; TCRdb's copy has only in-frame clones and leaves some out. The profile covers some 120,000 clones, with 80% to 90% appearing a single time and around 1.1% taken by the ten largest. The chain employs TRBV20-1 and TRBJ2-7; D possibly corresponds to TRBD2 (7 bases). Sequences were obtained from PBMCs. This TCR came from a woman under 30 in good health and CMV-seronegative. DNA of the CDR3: TGCAGTGGGGAGGGACACCTCGAGCAGTACTTC. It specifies CSGEGHLEQYF.